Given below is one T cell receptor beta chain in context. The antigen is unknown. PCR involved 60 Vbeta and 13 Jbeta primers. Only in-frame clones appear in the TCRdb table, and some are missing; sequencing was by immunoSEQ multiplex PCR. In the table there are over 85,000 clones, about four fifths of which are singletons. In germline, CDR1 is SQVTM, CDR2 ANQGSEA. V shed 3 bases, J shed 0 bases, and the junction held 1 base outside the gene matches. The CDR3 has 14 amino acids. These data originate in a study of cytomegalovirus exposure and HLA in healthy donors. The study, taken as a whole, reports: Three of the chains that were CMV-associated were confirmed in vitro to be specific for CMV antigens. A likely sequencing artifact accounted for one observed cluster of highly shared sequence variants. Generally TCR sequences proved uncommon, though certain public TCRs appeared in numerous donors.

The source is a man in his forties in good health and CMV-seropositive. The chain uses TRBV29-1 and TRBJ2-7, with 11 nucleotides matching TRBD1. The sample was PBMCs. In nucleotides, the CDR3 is TGCAGCGTTGACGGGACAGGGGGCTCCTACGAGCAGTACTTC. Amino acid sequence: CSVDGTGGSYEQYF.